This paragraph covers one TCR beta chain sequence. This sample was included in a study of cytomegalovirus exposure and HLA in healthy donors. Vbeta (60) and Jbeta (13) primers were used in the PCR. Method: immunoSEQ multiplex PCR; TCRdb's copy keeps in-frame clones and lacks some. Among approximately 100,000 clones listed, roughly 76% were seen once. This receptor was obtained from a man between 40 and 49 years old in good health and CMV-seronegative. Material: PBMCs.

CDR3 sequence (DNA): TGTGCCAGCAAAAGGGGGGGGGCCTCCACAGATACGCAGTATTTT. As protein: CASKRGGASTDTQYF. The V call is TRBV7-3, the J call TRBJ2-3; TRBD2 might be the D (7 bases). V lost 7 bases and J lost 2, with 16 bases in between. CDR3 length: 15 residues. Germline CDR1 reads SGHTA; CDR2 reads FQGTGA.